The present T cell receptor beta chain was sequenced within a study of breast tumors, draining lymph nodes, adjacent tissues. General study points: Tumor repertoires ranked between lymph nodes and nontumor tissue in diversity, with V and J gene preferences.

MiXCR, applied by TCRdb to the multiplex PCR reads, yields one record per CDR3 protein. Among 20,000 or so distinct CDR3 sequences listed, 43% were seen once. Trimming left V 6 bases short and J 0 bases short, with 6 bases between. Looked up from germline, CDR1 is MNHNS and CDR2 is SASEGT. The CDR3 is 13 residues long. As to this clonotype: The target antigen is unknown.

This clonotype was obtained from a female donor with breast cancer. Some clones in this sample may be carry-over from other donors' samples. The chain links TRBV6-1 to TRBJ1-5, with D unclear. The sample was breast tumor tissue. The CDR3 sequence: CASRDGSNQPQHF. The CDR3 nucleotides are TGTGCCAGCAGGGACGGTAGCAATCAGCCCCAGCATTTT.